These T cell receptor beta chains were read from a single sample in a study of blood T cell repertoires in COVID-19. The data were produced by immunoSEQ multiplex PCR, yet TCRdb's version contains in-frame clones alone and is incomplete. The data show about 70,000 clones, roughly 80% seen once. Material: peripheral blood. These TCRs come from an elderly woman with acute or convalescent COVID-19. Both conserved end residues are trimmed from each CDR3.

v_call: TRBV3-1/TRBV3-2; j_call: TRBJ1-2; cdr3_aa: ASSQQYTYGYT
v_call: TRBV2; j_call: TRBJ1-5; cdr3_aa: ASRKGYRDGQPQH
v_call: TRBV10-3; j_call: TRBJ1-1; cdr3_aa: AISNPTGTNTEAF
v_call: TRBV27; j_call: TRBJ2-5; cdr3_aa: ASSLLSGGYQETQY
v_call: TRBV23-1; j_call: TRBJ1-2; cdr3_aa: ASSRDRCSEGISYT
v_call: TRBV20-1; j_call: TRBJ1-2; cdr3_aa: SASSSRERGYT
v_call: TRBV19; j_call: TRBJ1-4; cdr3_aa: ASSISRGEKLF
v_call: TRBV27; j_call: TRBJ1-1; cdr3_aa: ASSLPDRLNTEAF
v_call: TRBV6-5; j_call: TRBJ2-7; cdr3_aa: ASRSKGQPYEQY
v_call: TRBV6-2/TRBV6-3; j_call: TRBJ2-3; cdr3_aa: ASSYSGASGEYTDTQY
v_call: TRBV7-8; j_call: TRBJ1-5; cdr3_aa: ASSSGTGGLNQPQH
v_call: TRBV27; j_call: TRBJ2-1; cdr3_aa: ASTRRSGGPTYNEQF
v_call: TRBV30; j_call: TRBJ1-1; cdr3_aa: AWSVQPTGSTEAF
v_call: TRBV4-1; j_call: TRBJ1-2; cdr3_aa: ASSQQNRGNYGYT
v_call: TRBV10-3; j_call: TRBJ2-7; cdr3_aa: AISPTLAGESYEQY
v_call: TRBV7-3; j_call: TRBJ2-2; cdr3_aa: ASIPGGRIGELF
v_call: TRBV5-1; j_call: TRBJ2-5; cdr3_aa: ASSRSTRTLKETQY
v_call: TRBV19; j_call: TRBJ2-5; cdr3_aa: ASSIAGQGGLPETQY
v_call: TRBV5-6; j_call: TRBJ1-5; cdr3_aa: ASGDRVGQPQH
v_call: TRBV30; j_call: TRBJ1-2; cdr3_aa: AWTTGRTGGYT
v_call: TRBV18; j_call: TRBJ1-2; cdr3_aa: ASSPPTVNYGYT
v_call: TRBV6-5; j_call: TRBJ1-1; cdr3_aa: ASRLQGVRYTEAF
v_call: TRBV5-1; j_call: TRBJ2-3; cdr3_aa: ASSFRGAPSTDTQY
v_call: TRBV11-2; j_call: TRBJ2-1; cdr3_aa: ASSSDPSSEQF
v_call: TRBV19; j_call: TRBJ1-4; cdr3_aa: ASTSIGQGTEKLF
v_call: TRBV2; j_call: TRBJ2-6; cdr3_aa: ASGRTGTHSGANVLT
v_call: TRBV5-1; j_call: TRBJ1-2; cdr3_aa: ASRSGQGSNYGYT
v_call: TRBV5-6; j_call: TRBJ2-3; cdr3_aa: ASSHGRDRGTDTQY